This is a list of T cell receptor beta chains from one sample in a study of identical twins. Each CDR3 protein is one row after TCRdb ran MiXCR on the 5' RACE reads. Of 1.5 million or so distinct CDR3 sequences listed, around 33% are singletons. Sequencing used cord blood. These receptors all come from a newborn girl in good health. CDR3s include the opening cysteine and the closing phenylalanine or tryptophan. A D gene is named only where the DNA matches it firmly. The size entry is marked missing in some rows and otherwise reads once, few, many or a size class.

>-|TRBJ2-1|14|-|TRBV20-1
CSARPMRAWNEQFF
TGCAGTGCTAGACCCATGAGAGCATGGAATGAGCAGTTCTTC
>-|TRBJ1-6|17|-|TRBV20-1
CSADPLAWVQSRTPLHF
TGCAGTGCTGATCCTCTCGCTTGGGTTCAAAGCCGGACACCCCTCCACTTT
>TRBD1|TRBJ2-1|15|few|TRBV20-1
CSAETGGSGNNEQFF
TGCAGTGCGGAAACAGGGGGCTCGGGAAACAATGAGCAGTTCTTC
>-|TRBJ1-2|14|-|TRBV3-1
CASSQDGALYGYTF
TGTGCCAGCAGCCAAGATGGGGCCCTCTATGGCTACACCTTC
>-|TRBJ2-1|12|-|TRBV27
CASSGLGREQFF
TGTGCCAGCAGTGGGCTGGGAAGGGAGCAGTTCTTC
>TRBD1|TRBJ2-7|15|-|TRBV6-6
CASSRFDRGSYEQYF
TGTGCCAGCAGCCGCTTCGACAGGGGCTCCTACGAGCAGTACTTC
>-|TRBJ2-1|14|many|TRBV20-1
CSAIHSIGGNEQFF
TGCAGTGCTATCCACAGTATTGGGGGCAATGAGCAGTTCTTC
>-|TRBJ2-3|13|few|TRBV24-1
CATSDFPGDTQYF
TGTGCCACCAGTGATTTTCCGGGGGATACGCAGTATTTT
>TRBD2|TRBJ2-7|15|few|TRBV28
CASRERLARTYEQYF
TGTGCCAGCAGGGAACGACTAGCGAGAACCTACGAGCAGTACTTC
>-|TRBJ2-1|13|-|TRBV20-1
CSASPGGDNEQFF
TGCAGTGCTAGCCCTGGTGGGGACAATGAGCAGTTCTTC
>TRBD1|TRBJ2-7|15|few|TRBV28
CASRRGTGNAKEQYF
TGTGCCAGCAGACGCGGGACAGGGAATGCTAAAGAGCAGTACTTC
>TRBD2|TRBJ2-4|17|-|TRBV11-2
CASSLTRGGLAKNIQYF
TGTGCCAGCAGCTTAACACGGGGGGGGTTAGCCAAAAACATTCAGTACTTC
>-|TRBJ1-4|15|-|TRBV27
CASSRGGLPHEKLFF
TGTGCCAGCAGTAGGGGTGGCCTTCCCCATGAAAAACTGTTTTTT
>-|TRBJ2-3|13|many|TRBV4-2
CASSQEFTDTQYF
TGTGCCAGCAGCCAAGAATTCACAGATACGCAGTATTTT
>TRBD1|TRBJ1-4|16|-|TRBV2
CASRQKRGTVGEKLFF
TGTGCCAGCAGACAAAAAAGAGGGACAGTGGGTGAAAAACTGTTTTTT
>-|TRBJ2-5|14|once|TRBV21-1
CASSKGASWETQYF
TGTGCCAGCAGCAAAGGGGCTAGCTGGGAGACCCAGTACTTC
>-|TRBJ2-1|15|few|TRBV20-1
CSARSRVVTYNEQFF
TGCAGTGCTAGATCGAGGGTAGTCACCTACAATGAGCAGTTCTTC
>-|TRBJ2-1|15|many|TRBV11-1
CASSLDPKSYNEQFF
TGTGCCAGCAGCTTAGACCCTAAATCCTACAATGAGCAGTTCTTC